The rows below give T cell receptor beta chains drawn from one sample of a study of post-analysis software for immune sequencing data. TCRdb processed the PCR reads anew with MiXCR; each CDR3 protein has one entry. Found here are 550,000 to 700,000 distinct CDR3 sequences, 44% of them singletons; the top ten hold more than 1.5%. Sequenced sample: blood. The receptors shown here come from a girl aged 10-17 years with multiple sclerosis. Each CDR3 is given with its conserved first and last residue. Each record gives: clone size, D gene, J gene, V gene, CDR3 protein, CDR3 DNA. D genes are given only for firm matches. Not all rows give a size; the values are once, few, many and, for expanded clones, a class.

clone_size: few
d_call: -
j_call: TRBJ2-5
v_call: TRBV7-2
cdr3_aa: CASSPNTGHPPETQYF
cdr3_nt: TGTGCCAGCAGCCCAAACACGGGCCATCCTCCGGAGACCCAGTACTTC

clone_size: few
d_call: -
j_call: TRBJ1-1
v_call: TRBV10-3
cdr3_aa: CAISESSRVDTEAFF
cdr3_nt: TGTGCCATCAGTGAGTCTAGTCGGGTGGACACTGAAGCTTTCTTT

clone_size: -
d_call: TRBD1
j_call: TRBJ2-7
v_call: TRBV13
cdr3_aa: CASSGTEPYEQYF
cdr3_nt: TGTGCCAGCAGCGGGACAGAACCCTACGAGCAGTACTTC

clone_size: -
d_call: -
j_call: TRBJ2-3
v_call: TRBV20-1
cdr3_aa: CSARVNTDSTDTQYF
cdr3_nt: TGCAGTGCTAGAGTAAACACCGACTCCACAGATACGCAGTATTTT

clone_size: many
d_call: -
j_call: TRBJ1-2
v_call: TRBV20-1
cdr3_aa: CSASPTGYGYTF
cdr3_nt: TGCAGTGCTAGCCCCACGGGCTATGGCTACACCTTC

clone_size: -
d_call: -
j_call: TRBJ2-5
v_call: TRBV20-1
cdr3_aa: CSARDTRRVETQYF
cdr3_nt: TGCAGTGCTAGAGATACCCGGAGAGTAGAGACCCAGTACTTC

clone_size: -
d_call: -
j_call: TRBJ2-4
v_call: TRBV6-5
cdr3_aa: CASSYSPGIGTREQYF
cdr3_nt: TGTGCCAGCAGTTACTCACCCGGGATTGGGACGAGAGAGCAGTACTTC

clone_size: few
d_call: -
j_call: TRBJ2-4
v_call: TRBV7-8
cdr3_aa: CASSLPTPGQSHKNIQYF
cdr3_nt: TGTGCCAGCAGCTTACCTACGCCGGGACAATCGCACAAAAACATTCAGTACTTC

clone_size: -
d_call: TRBD2
j_call: TRBJ2-1
v_call: TRBV30
cdr3_aa: CAWSVAGGASYNEQFF
cdr3_nt: TGTGCCTGGAGTGTCGCCGGGGGGGCCTCCTACAATGAGCAGTTCTTC

clone_size: -
d_call: -
j_call: TRBJ1-1
v_call: TRBV7-9
cdr3_aa: CASSLDVGAFEAFF
cdr3_nt: TGTGCCAGCAGCTTAGATGTAGGGGCCTTTGAAGCTTTCTTT

clone_size: -
d_call: TRBD2
j_call: TRBJ2-5
v_call: TRBV6-5
cdr3_aa: CASRLAGGMETQYF
cdr3_nt: TGTGCCAGCAGACTAGCGGGAGGTATGGAGACCCAGTACTTC

clone_size: few
d_call: -
j_call: TRBJ2-7
v_call: TRBV20-1
cdr3_aa: CSARASRGHEQYF
cdr3_nt: TGCAGTGCTAGAGCGTCCAGGGGCCACGAGCAGTACTTC

clone_size: -
d_call: -
j_call: TRBJ2-1
v_call: TRBV12-3/TRBV12-4
cdr3_aa: CASSLSESSYNEQFF
cdr3_nt: TGTGCCAGCAGTTTGAGTGAGAGCTCCTACAATGAGCAGTTCTTC